The entry below gives a single TCR beta chain sequence along with its context. TCRdb's copy holds only in-frame clones and misses some; the assay was immunoSEQ multiplex PCR. Counted here are about 470,000 clones, about 85% occurring once; the ten biggest clones make up roughly 13%. V gave up 2 bases and J gave up 9 bases; unmatched junction bases: 12. CDR3 length: 15 amino acids. Germline values: CDR1 KGHSH, CDR2 LQKENI. This sample was included in a study of shared clonotypes between healthy human individuals. Input material: PBMCs. The clonotype was recovered from a woman aged 40-49 years in good health. Some clones in this sample may be carry-over from other donors' samples. The gene calls are TRBV18 and TRBJ1-2; 7 nucleotides line up with TRBD1. The CDR3 DNA sequence: TGTGCCAGCTCACCAGTACCCGAGGAGGGGGCGAGCTACACCTTC. Its translation: CASSPVPEEGASYTF.